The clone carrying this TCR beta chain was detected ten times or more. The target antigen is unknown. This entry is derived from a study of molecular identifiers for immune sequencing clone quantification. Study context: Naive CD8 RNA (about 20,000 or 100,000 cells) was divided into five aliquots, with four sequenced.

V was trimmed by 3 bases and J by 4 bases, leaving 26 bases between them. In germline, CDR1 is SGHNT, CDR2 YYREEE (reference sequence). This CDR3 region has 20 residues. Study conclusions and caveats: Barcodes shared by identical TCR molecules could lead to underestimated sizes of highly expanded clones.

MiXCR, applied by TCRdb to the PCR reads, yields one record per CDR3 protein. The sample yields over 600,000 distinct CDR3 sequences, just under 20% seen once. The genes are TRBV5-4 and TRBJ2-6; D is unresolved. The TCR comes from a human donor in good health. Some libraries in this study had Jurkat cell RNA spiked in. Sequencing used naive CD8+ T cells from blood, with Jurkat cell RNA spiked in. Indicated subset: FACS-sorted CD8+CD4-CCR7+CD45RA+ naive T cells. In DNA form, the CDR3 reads TGTGCCAGCAGCTCATCAACCCCCTCGGTGGCCGACCGCGGGGCCAACGTCCTGACTTTC. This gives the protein CASSSSTPSVADRGANVLTF.